Shown below are 30 T cell receptor beta chains from a single sample sequenced in a study of monozygotic twins with inflammatory bowel disease. Using the 5' RACE reads, TCRdb records one entry per CDR3 protein without DNA. Its listing shows more than 300,000 distinct CDR3 sequences. Sequencing was performed on blood. The source of these receptors is a human donor with ulcerative colitis or Crohn's disease, or a healthy co-twin of an affected twin (not recorded which).

The V call is TRBV10-3, the J call TRBJ2-3; TCRdb proposes TRBD1, but this gene call is untestable without DNA. The CDR3 has 16 residues. Germline-derived CDR1 and CDR2 are ENHRY and SYGVKD. This CDR3 is CAISGRQVAGTDTQYF.

This rearrangement joins TRBV28 to TRBJ1-4. The CDR3 consists of 16 residues. CDR1 and CDR2 (germline): MDHEN, SYDVKM. CDR3 amino acids: CASSRLEELATEKLFF.

The chain has TRBV25-1 and TRBJ1-5. The CDR3 consists of 13 residues. The germline CDR1 and CDR2 sequences are MGHDK and SYGVNS. CDR3 sequence reads: CASSEQPNQPQHF.

The chain joins TRBV18 to TRBJ2-5; lacking DNA, the TRBD1 call made by TCRdb goes unchecked. CDR1 and CDR2 (germline): KGHSH, LQKENI. This CDR3 region has 12 residues. The CDR3 is CASSRDWGTQYF.

This rearrangement joins TRBV28 to TRBJ2-3; TCRdb lists TRBD2, though no DNA is available to test this call. This CDR3 spans 18 amino acids. Germline lookup yields CDR1 MDHEN and CDR2 SYDVKM. The CDR3 sequence is CASSFFDLGNSGGDTQYF.

This chain joins TRBV6-5 and TRBJ2-3; with no DNA, the TCRdb D assignment of TRBD2 cannot be verified. CDR1 MNHEY and CDR2 SVGAGI come from the germline V gene. CDR3 length: 13 amino acids. The CDR3 is CASRSGGQDTQYF.

The rearrangement uses TRBV5-4 and TRBJ2-7; TCRdb names TRBD1, which stays unverified in the absence of DNA. The CDR3 loop spans 14 amino acids. CDR1 is SGHNT, CDR2 YYREEE, per germline (reference sequence). CDR3 sequence reads: CASSLRTASYEQYF.

This chain's CDR3 is CASSLREGAYEQYF. The chain has TRBV3-1 and TRBJ2-7; the D gene TCRdb calls, TRBD1, cannot be checked with no DNA. Germline V gene sequence: CDR1 LGHDT, CDR2 YNNKEL (reference sequence). This CDR3 spans 14 amino acids.

V usage is TRBV11-2 and J usage is TRBJ2-5; TCRdb gives TRBD2 as the D gene, but with no DNA this cannot be confirmed. Germline V gene sequence: CDR1 SGHAT, CDR2 FQNNGV. This CDR3 has 18 amino acids. The CDR3 loop reads CASSLVGASWEYQETQYF.

The chain joins TRBV20-1 to TRBJ2-7; TCRdb's assignment of TRBD1 cannot be checked, as there is no DNA. CDR1 and CDR2 from the germline V gene are DFQATT and SNEGSKA (reference sequence). The CDR3 runs to 15 residues. CDR3 sequence: CSATPVRAPMNEQYF.

V gene TRBV6-6 combines with J gene TRBJ2-7; the D call of TRBD2 rests on TCRdb alone, since no DNA is present to check it. From germline, CDR1 is MNHNY and CDR2 SVGAGI (reference sequence). The CDR3 consists of 14 residues. Here the CDR3 reads CASSPRALSYEQYF.

The J gene is TRBJ2-7, the V gene TRBV7-6; the D call of TRBD2 rests on TCRdb alone, since no DNA is present to check it. Germline loops: CDR1 SGHVS, CDR2 FNYEAQ. The CDR3 extends over 14 amino acids. This chain's CDR3 is CASSWSGETYEQYF.

The chain employs TRBV6-1 and TRBJ2-7; the TRBD1 assignment by TCRdb is unverifiable without DNA. Germline V gives CDR1 MNHNS, CDR2 SASEGT. The length of the CDR3 is 14 residues. The CDR3 region is CATWTGDTTYEQYF.

The chain recombines TRBV12-3 or TRBV12-4 with TRBJ2-1; TCRdb picks TRBD2, but there is no DNA to check that call. This CDR3 has 19 residues. The CDR3 sequence: CASSFPWTSGGAFYNEQFF.

The rearrangement uses TRBV28 and TRBJ2-5. Per the germline V gene, CDR1 is MDHEN and CDR2 is SYDVKM. The CDR3 length is 15 residues. The CDR3 here is CASSLTWQVQETQYF.

CDR3 region: CASSRAGRRDQPQHF. The chain carries TRBV11-2 and TRBJ1-5. This CDR3 contains 15 residues. Germline V gene lookup returns CDR1 SGHAT and CDR2 FQNNGV.

J is TRBJ2-7 and V is TRBV7-2; the D gene TCRdb calls, TRBD1, cannot be checked with no DNA. There are 16 residues in the CDR3. Germline values: CDR1 SGHTA, CDR2 FQGNSA. This CDR3 is CASSLNSPGGVHEQYF.

The gene calls are TRBV20-1 and TRBJ2-6. The germline CDR1 and CDR2 sequences are DFQATT and SNEGSKA (reference sequence). The CDR3 is made up of 14 amino acids. Here the CDR3 reads CSARRSSGANVLTF.

The chain's CDR3 is CASSLRSGDRYNEQFF. This rearrangement joins TRBV7-7 to TRBJ2-1; TCRdb's D gene call, TRBD1, goes unchecked for lack of DNA. The CDR3 sequence is 16 residues long. Per the germline V gene, CDR1 is SSHAT and CDR2 is FNYEAQ (reference sequence).

The rearrangement links TRBV5-1 to TRBJ1-3; as DNA is missing, the TRBD1 call by TCRdb cannot be tested. CDR3 length: 13 residues. Germline-derived CDR1 and CDR2 are SGHRS and YFSETQ. CDR3 sequence: CASSDSTGNTIYF.

The V and J genes are TRBV15 and TRBJ2-7; no DNA is available, so the TRBD1 call from TCRdb remains unchecked. CDR3 length: 15 residues. Germline CDR1 and CDR2: LNHNV and YYDKDF (reference sequence). CDR3 amino acids: CATSSRGQGGYEQYF.

The chain links TRBV6-1 to TRBJ2-1; TCRdb indicates TRBD1, and absent DNA this call remains unverified. Germline V gives CDR1 MNHNS, CDR2 SASEGT. The CDR3 spans 15 residues. The CDR3 reads CASSDSQGPWDEQFF.

The V call is TRBV12-3 or TRBV12-4, the J call TRBJ2-5; TCRdb's D call of TRBD1 is untestable without DNA. The CDR3 runs to 16 residues. CDR3 sequence reads: CASSSTGSPRQETQYF.

The V call is TRBV20-1, the J call TRBJ2-3; TCRdb gives TRBD2 as the D gene, but with no DNA this cannot be confirmed. CDR3 length equals 13 residues. Germline CDR1 is DFQATT and CDR2 is SNEGSKA (reference sequence). The CDR3 sequence is CSAGTRSTDTQYF.

The rearrangement joins TRBV24-1 to TRBJ2-3; the TRBD2 assignment by TCRdb is unverifiable without DNA. Per the germline V gene, CDR1 is KGHDR and CDR2 is SFDVKD. The length of the CDR3 is 16 residues. The CDR3 sequence is CATSDNYPGRARTQYF.

The gene calls are TRBV5-6 and TRBJ1-5; TCRdb gives TRBD1 as the D gene, but with no DNA this cannot be confirmed. The germline CDR1 and CDR2 sequences are SGHDT and YYEEEE. This CDR3 has 15 residues. CDR3 sequence: CASSSTGPGNQPQHF.

This chain connects TRBV20-1 to TRBJ2-3; TCRdb designates TRBD1, a call that cannot be tested without DNA. The germline gives CDR1 DFQATT, CDR2 SNEGSKA (reference sequence). The CDR3 contains 14 residues. CDR3 loop: CSARRDRAADTQYF.

This chain uses TRBV5-6 with TRBJ2-6. CDR3 length: 15 amino acids. Germline values: CDR1 SGHDT, CDR2 YYEEEE. The CDR3 protein is CASSLGVSGANVLTF.

The genes are TRBV7-3 and TRBJ2-3; the D call from TCRdb, TRBD2, cannot be confirmed without DNA. The CDR3 loop spans 17 amino acids. The germline V gene has CDR1 SGHTA and CDR2 FQGTGA. The CDR3 loop is CASSLGLAGPRTDTQYF. Filled out from reference TRBV7-3 and TRBJ2-3, the complete variable domain reads GAGVSQTPSNKVTEKGKYVELRCDPISGHTALYWYRQSLGQGPEFLIYFQGTGAADDSGLPNDRFFAVRPEGSVSTLKIQRTERGDSAVYLCASSLGLAGPRTDTQYFGPGTRLTVL.

The chain employs TRBV7-3 and TRBJ2-6. This CDR3 has 15 residues. Per the germline V gene, CDR1 is SGHTA and CDR2 is FQGTGA. The CDR3: CASSLARTGANVLTF. The full variable domain, with the rest looked up from reference TRBV7-3 and TRBJ2-6, is GAGVSQTPSNKVTEKGKYVELRCDPISGHTALYWYRQSLGQGPEFLIYFQGTGAADDSGLPNDRFFAVRPEGSVSTLKIQRTERGDSAVYLCASSLARTGANVLTFGAGSRLTVL.